The text below deals with one TCR delta chain. The antigen this receptor binds is unknown. A much larger clone lies one base from this, so it may be a read error. From its cysteine to its phenylalanine, the CDR3 spans 17 amino acids. This entry keeps only the CDR3 DNA: 51 bases, framed from base 1. CDR1 is given as GEAIGNYY and CDR2 as EKD, both from the germline V gene. Preparation of the library involved RT-PCR. Sequencing was carried out with an Illumina MiSeq. After TCRdb called clones again from the public reads with CATT, rows with identical DNA were merged. This sample gives roughly 1,800 delta-chain clones in total; around 4.4% of them show up just once. About 13% of the sample is held by the ten biggest clonotypes. This specimen comes from a study of gamma-delta T cells after stem cell transplantation (dated by TCRdb to 2016 to 2017).

This sequence originates from a human donor. It is not recorded whose cells these are; they may come from a transplant donor. The source material was gamma-delta T cells. The chain uses TRDV2 and TRDJ3; TRDD3 is perhaps the D gene, given 6 matching bases. TCRdb records no J gene; here it was assigned by comparing the DNA to germline. This receptor carries the CDR3 CAGESVLGSWDTRQMFF. The nucleotide sequence reads TGTGCCGGTGAGTCCGTACTGGGCTCCTGGGACACCCGACAGATGTTTTTC.